This T cell receptor (beta chain) was captured by sequencing in a study of blood T cells in healthy people across ages. Using a J-beta primer mix together with a sample-barcoded 5' primer, a second PCR was run for roughly 6 to 11 cycles. MiXCR, run by TCRdb on the 5' RACE reads, gives a single entry per CDR3 protein. Of about 760,000 distinct CDR3 sequences in the sample, 20% to 30% were seen once. These data were also filed under a second study, of T cells of mothers and their children.

This sequence originates from a boy younger than 18 in good health. Sequencing was carried out using blood.

The CDR3 nucleotides are TGCAGCGTTGGTAGGGGGCACAATGAGCAGTTCTTC. This sequence encodes CSVGRGHNEQFF. This chain uses TRBV29-1 with TRBJ2-1, with 7 bases lining up with TRBD1. The CDR3 spans 12 residues. Trimming cost V 4 bases and J 5 bases; bases outside gene matches: 2. Germline CDR1 SQVTM, CDR2 ANQGSEA.